This is a list of T cell receptor beta chains from one sample in a study of blood T cell repertoires in COVID-19. Sequencing used immunoSEQ multiplex PCR; TCRdb keeps in-frame clones, though not all of them. The repertoire holds about 160,000 clones, around 82% seen once, with 6.9% in the top ten. Sequenced material: peripheral blood. Receptors were obtained from an elderly man with COVID-19, enrolled during active disease. Each CDR3 is given with its conserved first and last residue. A D gene is named only where the DNA matches it firmly. Size is omitted from some rows. Given values are once, few, many or a class for expanded clones.

v_gene: TRBV5-6
d_gene: TRBD2
j_gene: TRBJ2-4
abundance: .
CDR3nt: TGTGCCAGCAGCTTGTTGGGAGGGGCCCTAGGATCGGCCAAAAACATTCAGTACTTC
CDR3aa: CASSLLGGALGSAKNIQYF

v_gene: TRBV6-1
d_gene: .
j_gene: TRBJ1-2
abundance: once
CDR3nt: TGTGCCAGCAGTGAAGCGTGGGGGCCTAGCTATGGCTACACCTTC
CDR3aa: CASSEAWGPSYGYTF

v_gene: TRBV6-5
d_gene: .
j_gene: TRBJ1-2
abundance: .
CDR3nt: TGTGCCAGCAGCGCTCCCAGGGGCGCTTACTATGGCTACACCTTC
CDR3aa: CASSAPRGAYYGYTF

v_gene: TRBV10-3
d_gene: .
j_gene: TRBJ1-5
abundance: few
CDR3nt: TGTGCCATCAGCAGGGCGGGCAATCAGCCCCAGCATTTT
CDR3aa: CAISRAGNQPQHF

v_gene: TRBV28
d_gene: .
j_gene: TRBJ2-7
abundance: .
CDR3nt: TGTGCCATCTCCACCCCGGAGGGGATCTACGAGCAGTACTTC
CDR3aa: CAISTPEGIYEQYF

v_gene: TRBV7-7
d_gene: TRBD1
j_gene: TRBJ1-6
abundance: .
CDR3nt: TGTGCCAGCAGCCCCGAGGGGAACAGGGGCCAAACGCGAGATTCACCCCTCCACTTT
CDR3aa: CASSPEGNRGQTRDSPLHF

v_gene: TRBV7-2
d_gene: TRBD2
j_gene: TRBJ2-3
abundance: .
CDR3nt: TGTGCCAGCAGCTTAGTCCTAGCGGCCACAGATACGCAGTATTTT
CDR3aa: CASSLVLAATDTQYF

v_gene: TRBV5-1
d_gene: TRBD1
j_gene: TRBJ2-1
abundance: .
CDR3nt: TGCGCCAGCAGCTTGACCGGGACAGGGTACAATGAGCAGTTCTTC
CDR3aa: CASSLTGTGYNEQFF

v_gene: TRBV2
d_gene: .
j_gene: TRBJ1-5
abundance: .
CDR3nt: TGTGCCAGCACCTTAGGGGGCAATCAGCCCCAGCATTTT
CDR3aa: CASTLGGNQPQHF

v_gene: TRBV7-2
d_gene: TRBD1
j_gene: TRBJ1-4
abundance: .
CDR3nt: TGTGCCAGCAGACCCGGGACAGGGGCAAGGGTGAGAGAAAAACTGTTTTTT
CDR3aa: CASRPGTGARVREKLFF

v_gene: TRBV28
d_gene: .
j_gene: TRBJ1-1
abundance: .
CDR3nt: TGTGCCAGCAGGGCCTCGGGGAGCGCTTTCTTT
CDR3aa: CASRASGSAFF

v_gene: TRBV27
d_gene: TRBD1
j_gene: TRBJ1-6
abundance: few
CDR3nt: TGTGCCAGCAGTTTATCGCTAACGGGACAGTATAATTCACCCCTCCACTTT
CDR3aa: CASSLSLTGQYNSPLHF

v_gene: TRBV10-3
d_gene: TRBD2
j_gene: TRBJ2-3
abundance: .
CDR3nt: TGTGCCATCAGGACTAGCGGGGGGGCCATACGGACAGATACGCAGTATTTT
CDR3aa: CAIRTSGGAIRTDTQYF

v_gene: TRBV7-8
d_gene: .
j_gene: TRBJ1-6
abundance: .
CDR3nt: TGTGCCAGCAGCTTAGCGACGCAGGGGAATTCACCCCTCCACTTT
CDR3aa: CASSLATQGNSPLHF

v_gene: TRBV6-5
d_gene: TRBD1
j_gene: TRBJ2-7
abundance: .
CDR3nt: TGTGCCAGCAGCGGATACCGGGACAGGGCCGCCGAGCAGTACTTC
CDR3aa: CASSGYRDRAAEQYF